This entry describes one T cell receptor (beta chain). The data were obtained in a study of blood T cell repertoires in COVID-19. Study summary: Sources were T cells, B-cell-depleted T cells, or PBMCs; the material itself was cDNA or gDNA.

Measured with immunoSEQ multiplex PCR; TCRdb has only the in-frame clones, and not every one. There are about 150,000 clones in the sample; roughly 84% occur only once, and approximately 8.9% lies in the top ten. The sequenced sample consisted of peripheral blood. This TCR was recovered from a young man with COVID-19, enrolled during active disease.

The CDR3, as DNA: TGTGCCAGCAGTTCCCGGGACTATGGCTACACCTTC. The encoded protein is CASSSRDYGYTF. V is TRBV28 and J is TRBJ1-2, with D unclear. V was cut by 4 bases and J by 3 bases, with 6 bases left in between. CDR1 is MDHEN, CDR2 SYDVKM, per germline. The CDR3 length is 12 residues.